These 24 T cell receptor beta chains came from one sample sequenced in a study of T cell repertoires in cytomegalovirus infection. One entry per CDR3 protein results from TCRdb running MiXCR on the reads. The sample lists more than 400,000 distinct CDR3 sequences, about 30% seen once, with around 14% in the top ten. Sequencing input: PBMCs. The source of these receptors is a human donor in good health (CMV status not recorded). Some clones in this sample may be carry-over from other donors' samples.

This clonotype came up many times. This chain connects TRBV4-1 to TRBJ2-1, with 7 bases that match TRBD1. The CDR3 spans 15 residues. Germline V gives CDR1 MGHRA, CDR2 YSYEKL. V gave up 0 bases and J gave up 6 bases; unmatched junction bases: 5. Written as DNA, the CDR3 is TGCGCCAGCAGCCAAGATCGTACAGGGGTCAATGAGCAGTTCTTC. Translated, it gives CASSQDRTGVNEQFF.

This clonotype has a handful of counts. The chain is built from TRBV5-1 and TRBJ2-2; 10 bases align to TRBD1. Germline CDR1 and CDR2: SGHRS and YFSETQ. V lost 4 bases, J lost 5 bases, and 8 bases stayed unmatched. The CDR3 is made up of 16 amino acids. The CDR3 region has the DNA TGCGCCAGCAGCGCGAACCCGGGACAGGGGACCGGGGAGCTGTTTTTT. Its protein product is CASSANPGQGTGELFF.

The chain links TRBV15 to TRBJ1-1; 8 nucleotides line up with TRBD1. Per germline, CDR1 LNHNV and CDR2 YYDKDF (reference sequence). The CDR3 has 15 residues. Unmatched junction bases numbered 6, after V lost 3 bases and J lost 3 bases. CDR3 coding DNA: TGTGCCACCAGCAGCAGACAGGGGAGGGACACTGAAGCTTTCTTT. The encoded protein is CATSSRQGRDTEAFF.

The gene calls are TRBV5-4 and TRBJ2-4; 11 positions match TRBD1. Germline CDR1 reads SGHNT; CDR2 reads YYREEE (reference sequence). V was pared by 4 bases and J by 7 bases, with 7 bases of the junction left unmatched. The CDR3 runs 15 residues. The DNA of the CDR3 is TGTGCCAGCAGCCGGACAGGGGGCCTACGGAACATTCAGTACTTC. Amino acid sequence: CASSRTGGLRNIQYF.

Points on this clonotype: A read error is possible here, since a much larger clone lies one base away. The chain carries TRBV7-2 and TRBJ2-1; 7 positions match TRBD2. Looked up from germline, CDR1 is SGHTA and CDR2 is FQGNSA. The CDR3 extends over 16 amino acids. CDR3 protein: CANSPSSIGGYNEQFF. As DNA, the CDR3 is TGTGCCAACAGCCCGTCCTCTATCGGGGGGTACAATGAGCAGTTCTTC.

This clonotype was counted a few times. The J gene is TRBJ1-2, the V gene TRBV5-5; D gene unclear. Germline CDR1 and CDR2: SGHKS and YYEKEE (reference sequence). The CDR3 covers 13 residues. V gave up 1 base and J gave up 1 base, with 5 bases separating them. The CDR3 is CASSLQSNYGYTF. The DNA for the CDR3 is TGTGCCAGCAGCTTGCAGAGTAACTATGGCTACACCTTC.

There are a few counts of this clonotype. The chain carries TRBV2 and TRBJ2-6; 9 positions match TRBD1. This CDR3 is 16 amino acids long. CDR1 and CDR2 (germline): SNHLY, FYNNEI. V shed 10 bases and J 0 bases; nucleotides not matched to a gene: 7. CDR3 loop: CATGQGVSSGANVLTF. CDR3 nucleotide sequence: TGTGCCACGGGACAGGGCGTTAGCTCTGGGGCCAACGTCCTGACTTTC. Looking up the rest from reference TRBV2 and TRBJ2-6 gives the full variable domain: EPEVTQTPSHQVTQMGQEVILRCVPISNHLYFYWYRQILGQKVEFLVSFYNNEISEKSEIFDDQFSVERPDGSNFTLKIRSTKLEDSAMYFCATGQGVSSGANVLTFGAGSRLTVL.

This chain connects TRBV18 to TRBJ2-4; D might be TRBD1 (7 bases). CDR1 KGHSH and CDR2 LQKENI come from the germline V gene. The CDR3 is 19 residues long. V was shortened by 3 bases and J by 0 bases, with 21 bases between the two germline ends. For the CDR3, the DNA is TGTGCCAGCTCACCCCGGGAGACAAGCCAGGGGGTAGCCAAAAACATTCAGTACTTC. Encoded protein: CASSPRETSQGVAKNIQYF.

The chain has TRBV7-6 and TRBJ2-5; 11 bases are a match to TRBD2. Germline CDR1 SGHVS, CDR2 FNYEAQ. V was clipped by 4 bases and J by 5 bases; unmatched bases: 12. The CDR3 extends over 17 amino acids. CDR3 sequence reads: CASSYPPLAGGGETQYF. The CDR3 DNA reads TGTGCCAGCAGCTATCCTCCCTTAGCGGGAGGGGGGGAGACCCAGTACTTC.

This clonotype was observed a few times. V usage is TRBV4-3 and J usage is TRBJ1-1, with D possibly TRBD1 on 5 matching bases. Trimming stripped 2 bases from V and 0 bases from J, with 13 bases between. Per germline, CDR1 LGHNA and CDR2 YSLEER. There are 16 residues in the CDR3. The DNA for the CDR3 is TGCGCCAGCAGCCAAACCACCGGGACGGTGAACACTGAAGCTTTCTTT. Translated: CASSQTTGTVNTEAFF.

The chain employs TRBV5-1 and TRBJ2-2; 7 bases match TRBD1. CDR3 size: 16 residues. V trimming: 3 bases; J trimming: 6 bases; junction bases outside the gene matches: 11. Germline assignment: CDR1 SGHRS and CDR2 YFSETQ. This CDR3 reads CASSSIGTELPGELFF. In nucleotides, the CDR3 is TGCGCCAGCAGCTCGATAGGGACAGAACTCCCCGGGGAGCTGTTTTTT.

This clonotype was detected ten times or more. V gene TRBV7-8 combines with J gene TRBJ1-3; D is unresolved. Per the germline V gene, CDR1 is SGHVS and CDR2 is FQNEAQ. The ends were cut back, 4 bases at V and 0 bases at J, with 10 bases in the middle. The CDR3 sequence is 15 residues long. For the CDR3, the DNA is TGTGCCAGCAGCTCCACGGGGTTCTCTGGAAACACCATATATTTT. This translates into CASSSTGFSGNTIYF.

This clonotype has only a few counts. The chain is built from TRBV7-9 and TRBJ1-1, with D possibly being TRBD1 (5 bases). Trimming removed 1 base from V and 4 bases from J, with 10 bases in between. The CDR3 covers 14 residues. The germline CDR1 and CDR2 sequences are SEHNR and FQNEAQ (reference sequence). CDR3 sequence (DNA): TGTGCCAGCAGCTTAGAGGCCAGGGCCACTGAAGCTTTCTTT. This gives the protein CASSLEARATEAFF.

The chain employs TRBV6-6 and TRBJ2-1; possible D gene TRBD1, 6 bases. V shed 0 bases and J shed 6 bases, with 18 bases lying between them. CDR1 MNHNY and CDR2 SVGAGI come from the germline V gene (reference sequence). There are 17 residues in the CDR3. CDR3 coding DNA: TGTGCCAGCAGTTACTCGACGGTAGGGGGTGCGAGCAATGAGCAGTTCTTC. It yields the protein CASSYSTVGGASNEQFF.

The V gene is TRBV12-3 or TRBV12-4, the J gene TRBJ2-5; 8 positions match TRBD2. Trimming at V came to 5 bases and at J to 2 bases, leaving 7 bases not matched to a gene. This CDR3 has 15 residues. CDR3 sequence: CASSHPASGQETQYF. The CDR3 region has the DNA TGTGCCAGCAGTCACCCAGCTAGCGGGCAAGAGACCCAGTACTTC.

This clonotype turned up a few times. J is TRBJ2-7 and V is TRBV11-2; D is unclear. The CDR3 loop spans 15 amino acids. The V gene lost 1 base and the J gene lost 3 bases, with 13 bases spanning the gap. The germline V gene has CDR1 SGHAT and CDR2 FQNNGV. The CDR3 coding sequence is TGTGCCAGCAGCTTAGGGTCCGGGCCTTTCTACGAGCAGTACGTC. Amino acids: CASSLGSGPFYEQYV.

This clonotype occurred a few times. The V and J genes are TRBV13 and TRBJ2-4, with D uncertain. CDR3 length equals 15 residues. Germline V gene lookup returns CDR1 PRHDT and CDR2 FYEKMQ (reference sequence). Trimming shortened V by 5 bases and J by 1 base, and 12 bases separated the two germline ends. The CDR3 loop is CASSLYQMAKNIQYF. CDR3 nucleotide sequence: TGTGCCAGCAGCCTATATCAGATGGCCAAAAACATTCAGTACTTC. The full variable domain, with the rest looked up from reference TRBV13 and TRBJ2-4, is AAGVIQSPRHLIKEKRETATLKCYPIPRHDTVYWYQQGPGQDPQFLISFYEKMQSDKGSIPDRFSAQQFSDYHSELNMSSLELGDSALYFCASSLYQMAKNIQYFGAGTRLSVL.

The gene calls are TRBV2 and TRBJ2-1; 9 nucleotides align to TRBD2. The CDR3 runs 16 residues. The V segment lost 1 base and the J segment 0 bases; nucleotides outside the gene matches: 1. Germline-derived CDR1 and CDR2 are SNHLY and FYNNEI. The CDR3 DNA reads TGTGCCAGCAGTGAAGAACTAGCGGGCTCCTACAATGAGCAGTTCTTC. The encoded protein is CASSEELAGSYNEQFF.

This clonotype was recorded at least ten times. The rearrangement uses TRBV6-1 and TRBJ2-3, with 10 bases matching TRBD2. The V gene end was trimmed by 7 bases and the J gene end by 5 bases; junction bases not matched to a gene: 15. The CDR3 is made up of 17 amino acids. Germline V lookup: CDR1 MNHNS, CDR2 SASEGT. CDR3 residues: CASTKGVSGRLEDTQYF. Here the CDR3 DNA reads TGTGCCAGCACCAAAGGGGTTAGCGGGAGGCTTGAAGATACGCAGTATTTT.

This clonotype was seen at least ten times. The rearrangement links TRBV7-2 to TRBJ1-5, with 7 bases fitting TRBD1. The V and J ends lost 2 bases and 0 bases, in that order; junction bases with no gene match: 13. The germline CDR1 and CDR2 sequences are SGHTA and FQGNSA. There are 19 residues in the CDR3. CDR3 residues: CASSLMAGRDSPSNQPQHF. CDR3 in DNA: TGTGCCAGCAGCTTAATGGCTGGTAGGGACAGCCCTAGCAATCAGCCCCAGCATTTT. Full variable domain (rest looked up from reference TRBV7-2 and TRBJ1-5): GAGVSQSPSNKVTEKGKDVELRCDPISGHTALYWYRQSLGQGLEFLIYFQGNSAPDKSGLPSDRFSAERTGGSVSTLTIQRTQQEDSAVYLCASSLMAGRDSPSNQPQHFGDGTRLSIL.

This chain connects TRBV20-1 to TRBJ2-7, with D perhaps matching TRBD1 (7 bases). Deletions cut 1 base from V and 3 bases from J, with 13 bases between. Germline V lookup: CDR1 DFQATT, CDR2 SNEGSKA (reference sequence). The CDR3 length is 14 residues. This chain's CDR3 is CSARATRGDYEQYF. The CDR3 DNA sequence: TGCAGTGCTAGAGCGACCAGGGGGGACTACGAGCAGTACTTC.

There are a few counts of this clonotype. The DNA for the CDR3 is TGCGCCAGCAGCCCAGCAACTGGTACGCAGTATTTT. It translates to CASSPATGTQYF. This sequence joins TRBV4-3 and TRBJ2-3; D call uncertain. The CDR3 length is 12 residues. Germline CDR1 reads LGHNA; CDR2 reads YSLEER. V lost 4 bases to trimming and J lost 8 bases, with 10 bases between them.

This sequence joins TRBV4-3 and TRBJ2-1, with TRBD2 identical over 9 bases. Germline lookup yields CDR1 LGHNA and CDR2 YSLEER. The trim removed 3 bases at V and 4 bases at J, leaving 7 bases unmatched. The CDR3 is 16 amino acids. Here the CDR3 DNA reads TGCGCCAGCAGCCATCTAGCGGGGAGGGTTTACAATGAGCAGTTCTTC. Protein: CASSHLAGRVYNEQFF.

V usage is TRBV7-8 and J usage is TRBJ2-1, with D possibly matching TRBD2 (6 bases). V was pared by 0 bases and J by 6 bases, with 12 bases between. This CDR3 is built from 15 residues. The germline CDR1 and CDR2 sequences are SGHVS and FQNEAQ. The CDR3 loop is CASSLAGGFANEQFF. CDR3 DNA: TGTGCCAGCAGCTTAGCGGGGGGTTTTGCCAATGAGCAGTTCTTC.